This paragraph covers one TCR beta chain sequence. Its matching antigen is unknown. This sample was taken from a study of T cell clusters in autoimmune cytopenias. Findings and limits, study-wide: Compared with active autoimmune hepatitis patients, healthy donors showed about 3-fold more exclusive TRB clusters. TRB repertoire shifts in secondary cytopenia and chronic lymphocytic leukemia mostly reflected lymphoma, not autoimmunity. Primary autoimmune cytopenia patients seemingly lacked the physiological T cell clusters found in healthy donors. The T cell clusters were defined only in silico, without experimental functional validation.

Tens of thousands of genome equivalents of blood DNA were amplified for TRB. Germline V gene sequence: CDR1 SEHNR, CDR2 FQNEAQ (reference sequence). This CDR3 contains 15 residues. TRB was amplified by touch-down multiplex PCR, primer pools A and B combined. Reanalyzing the multiplex PCR reads, TCRdb keeps one entry per CDR3 protein, without DNA. Here the sample table reports under 9,000 distinct CDR3 sequences. The sample was peripheral blood. The rearrangement links TRBV7-9 to TRBJ1-1; absent DNA, TCRdb's TRBD1 call cannot be checked. The sequence came from a human donor with an autoimmune cytopenia or autoimmune hepatitis (not recorded which). The chain's CDR3 is CASSFNTGTNTEAFF.